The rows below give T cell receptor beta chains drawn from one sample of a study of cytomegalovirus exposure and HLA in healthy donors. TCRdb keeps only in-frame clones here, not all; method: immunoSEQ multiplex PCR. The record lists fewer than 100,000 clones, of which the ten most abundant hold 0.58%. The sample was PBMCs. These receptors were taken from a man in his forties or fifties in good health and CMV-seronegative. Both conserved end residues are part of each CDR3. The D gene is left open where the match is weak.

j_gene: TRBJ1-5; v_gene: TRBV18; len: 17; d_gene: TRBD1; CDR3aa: CASSPYSGQGGTQPQHF; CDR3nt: TGTGCCAGCTCACCATATTCGGGACAGGGAGGTACTCAGCCCCAGCATTTT
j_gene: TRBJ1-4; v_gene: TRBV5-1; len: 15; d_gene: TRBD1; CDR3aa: CASSAQGARVEKLFF; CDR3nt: TGCGCCAGCAGCGCACAGGGGGCGAGAGTAGAAAAACTGTTTTTT
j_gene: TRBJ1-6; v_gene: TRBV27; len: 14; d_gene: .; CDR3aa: CASSLLWGDSPLHF; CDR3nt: TGTGCCAGCAGTTTACTTTGGGGGGATTCACCCCTCCACTTT
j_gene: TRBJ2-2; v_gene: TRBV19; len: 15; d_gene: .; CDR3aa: CASSIVRSMAGELFF; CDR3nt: TGTGCCAGTAGTATAGTCAGGTCAATGGCCGGGGAGCTGTTTTTT
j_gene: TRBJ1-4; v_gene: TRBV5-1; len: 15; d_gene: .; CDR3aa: CASSPGQSTNEKLFF; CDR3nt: TGCGCCAGCAGCCCTGGACAGTCAACTAATGAAAAACTGTTTTTT
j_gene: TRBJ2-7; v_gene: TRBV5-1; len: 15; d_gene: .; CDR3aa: CASSLEVGGTYEQYF; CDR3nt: TGCGCCAGCAGCTTGGAAGTCGGCGGAACATACGAGCAGTACTTC
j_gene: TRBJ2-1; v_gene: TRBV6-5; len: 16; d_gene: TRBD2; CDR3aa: CASSYWLAGGDNEQFF; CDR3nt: TGTGCCAGCAGTTACTGGCTAGCGGGGGGAGACAATGAGCAGTTCTTC
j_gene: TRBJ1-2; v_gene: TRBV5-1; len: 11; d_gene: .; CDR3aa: CASRATGGYTF; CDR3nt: TGCGCCAGCCGGGCCACGGGAGGCTACACCTTC
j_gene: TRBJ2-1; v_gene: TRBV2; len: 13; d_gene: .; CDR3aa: CASSEGQVNEQFF; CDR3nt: TGTGCCAGCAGTGAAGGACAAGTCAATGAGCAGTTCTTC
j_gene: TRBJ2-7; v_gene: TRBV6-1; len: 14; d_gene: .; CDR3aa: CASSEYGLSYEQYF; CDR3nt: TGTGCCAGCAGTGAATATGGGCTCTCCTACGAGCAGTACTTC
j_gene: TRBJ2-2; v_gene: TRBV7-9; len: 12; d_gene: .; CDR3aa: CASSPSHWELFF; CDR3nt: TGTGCCAGCAGCCCTAGCCATTGGGAGCTGTTTTTT
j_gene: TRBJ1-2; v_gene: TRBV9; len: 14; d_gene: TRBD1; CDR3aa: CASSVQGQNYGYTF; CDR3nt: TGTGCCAGCAGCGTGCAGGGACAGAACTATGGCTACACCTTC
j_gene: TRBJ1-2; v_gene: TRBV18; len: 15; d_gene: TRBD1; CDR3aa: CASSPTTGRVQGYTF; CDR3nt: TGTGCCAGCTCACCAACGACAGGGAGAGTTCAAGGCTACACCTTC
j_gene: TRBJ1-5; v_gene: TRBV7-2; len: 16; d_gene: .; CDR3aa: CASSLGPGFSNQPQHF; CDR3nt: TGTGCCAGCAGCTTAGGCCCAGGGTTCTCCAATCAGCCCCAGCATTTT
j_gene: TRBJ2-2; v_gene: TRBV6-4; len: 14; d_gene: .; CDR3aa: CASSVALSAGELFF; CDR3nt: TGTGCCAGCAGTGTCGCCCTTTCGGCCGGGGAGCTGTTTTTT
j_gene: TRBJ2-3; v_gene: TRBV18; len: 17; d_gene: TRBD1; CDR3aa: CASSRDRGVPSTDTQYF; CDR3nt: TGTGCCAGCTCAAGGGACAGGGGGGTCCCTAGCACAGATACGCAGTATTTT
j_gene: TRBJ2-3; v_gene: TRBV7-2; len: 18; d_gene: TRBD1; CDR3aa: CASSSGTGGLGRTDTQYF; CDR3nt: TGTGCCAGCAGCTCCGGGACAGGGGGCCTGGGTAGAACAGATACGCAGTATTTT
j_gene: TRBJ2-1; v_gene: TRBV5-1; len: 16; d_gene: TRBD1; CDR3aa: CASSTGTGVTYNEQFF; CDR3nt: TGCGCCAGCAGCACGGGGACAGGGGTCACTTACAATGAGCAGTTCTTC
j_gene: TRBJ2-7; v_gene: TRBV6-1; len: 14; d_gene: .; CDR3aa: CASSGVGGWYEQYF; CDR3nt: TGTGCCAGCAGTGGAGTAGGAGGGTGGTACGAGCAGTACTTC
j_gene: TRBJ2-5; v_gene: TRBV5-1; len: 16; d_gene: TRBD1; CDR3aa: CASSSLRSGGQETQYF; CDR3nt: TGCGCCAGCAGCTCCCTTAGGTCAGGGGGACAAGAGACCCAGTACTTC
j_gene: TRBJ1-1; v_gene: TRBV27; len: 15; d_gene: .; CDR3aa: CASSLSRPMNTEAFF; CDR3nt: TGTGCCAGCAGTTTGAGCAGGCCCATGAACACTGAAGCTTTCTTT
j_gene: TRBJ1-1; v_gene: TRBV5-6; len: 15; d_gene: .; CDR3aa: CASSLVNRENTEAFF; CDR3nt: TGTGCCAGCAGCCTAGTGAACAGGGAGAACACTGAAGCTTTCTTT
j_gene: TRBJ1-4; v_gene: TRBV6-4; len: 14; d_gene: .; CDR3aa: CASSGHFPKRELFF; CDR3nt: TGTGCCAGCAGTGGACATTTTCCGAAGAGGGAACTGTTTTTT
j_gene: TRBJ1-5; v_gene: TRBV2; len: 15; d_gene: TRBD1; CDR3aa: CASSGTGPGNQPQHF; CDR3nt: TGTGCCAGCAGTGGGACAGGGCCTGGCAATCAGCCCCAGCATTTT
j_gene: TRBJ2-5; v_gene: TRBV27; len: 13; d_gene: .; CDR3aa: CASSLFGQETQYF; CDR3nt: TGTGCCAGCAGTTTATTCGGTCAAGAGACCCAGTACTTC
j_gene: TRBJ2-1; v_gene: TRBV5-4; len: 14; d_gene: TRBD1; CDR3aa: CASSVDRGVNEQFF; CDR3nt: TGTGCCAGCAGCGTGGACAGGGGGGTGAATGAGCAGTTCTTC
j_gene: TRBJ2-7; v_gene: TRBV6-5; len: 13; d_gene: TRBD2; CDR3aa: CASSRGLLYEQYF; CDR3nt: TGTGCCAGCAGCCGGGGACTACTCTACGAGCAGTACTTC
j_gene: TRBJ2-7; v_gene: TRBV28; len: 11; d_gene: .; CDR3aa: CAFGGNYEQYF; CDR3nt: TGTGCCTTTGGAGGGAACTACGAGCAGTACTTC
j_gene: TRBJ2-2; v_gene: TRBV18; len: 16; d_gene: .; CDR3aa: CASSPRTGANTGELFF; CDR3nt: TGTGCCAGCTCCCCCAGGACGGGGGCGAACACCGGGGAGCTGTTTTTT
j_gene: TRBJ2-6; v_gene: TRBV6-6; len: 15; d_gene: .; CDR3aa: CASSFSNSGANVLTF; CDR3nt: TGTGCCAGCAGTTTCAGTAACTCTGGGGCCAACGTCCTGACTTTC
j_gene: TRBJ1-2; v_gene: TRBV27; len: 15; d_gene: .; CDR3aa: CASSPMRGIGYGYTF; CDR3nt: TGTGCCAGCAGCCCGATGCGGGGTATTGGCTATGGCTACACCTTC
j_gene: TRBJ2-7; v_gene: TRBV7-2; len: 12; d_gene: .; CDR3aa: CASGAVTYEQYF; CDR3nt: TGTGCCAGCGGAGCGGTTACATACGAGCAGTACTTC
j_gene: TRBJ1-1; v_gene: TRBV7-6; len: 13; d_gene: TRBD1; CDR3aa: CASSLPGGTEAFF; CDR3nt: TGTGCCAGCAGCTTACCAGGGGGCACTGAAGCTTTCTTT
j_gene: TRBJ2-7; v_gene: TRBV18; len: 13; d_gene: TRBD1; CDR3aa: CASSGDREYEQYF; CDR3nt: TGTGCCAGCTCTGGGGACAGGGAGTACGAGCAGTACTTC
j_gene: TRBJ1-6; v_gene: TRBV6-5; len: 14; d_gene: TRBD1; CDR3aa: CASRGDRDNSPLHF; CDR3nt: TGTGCCAGCAGGGGGGACAGGGATAATTCACCCCTCCACTTT